This TCR beta chain emerged from a study of shared clonotypes between healthy human individuals. Notes on the study in general: With a handful of donors compared, around 5% of naive CD4 clonotypes were shared.

Among the donors, all were Caucasian adults who lived in Nashville, Tennessee. About this clone itself: As yet, its antigen is unknown.

A deep-level run was used for the assay. Method: immunoSEQ multiplex PCR; TCRdb's copy keeps in-frame clones and lacks some. Of approximately 2.4 million clones in the sample, approximately 96% were seen once. Source material: naive CD4+ T cells sorted from blood. Described subset: CD45RA+ positively selected. This TCR derives from a man between 18 and 29 years old in good health.

The DNA of the CDR3 is TGTGCCAGCAGCCCCCGGGATCCTGAAAAACTGTTTTTT. It codes for CASSPRDPEKLFF. The chain carries TRBV5-5 and TRBJ1-4, with unresolved D. The V end lost 4 bases, the J end lost 7 bases, and 11 bases lay between the germline ends. This CDR3 region has 13 residues. Germline CDR1 reads SGHKS; CDR2 reads YYEKEE (reference sequence).